One and the same sample provided the 17 T cell receptor beta chains below, sequenced in a study of blood T cell repertoires in COVID-19. Assay used: immunoSEQ multiplex PCR; TCRdb lists only in-frame clones, some missing. Counted here are 370,000 or so clones, roughly four fifths occurring once; the ten biggest clones make up roughly 1.2%. Specimen: peripheral blood. These receptors were taken from a human donor with acute or convalescent COVID-19. The donor label of this sample is uncertain.

The chain couples TRBV29-1 to TRBJ2-7; D perhaps matches TRBD2 (5 bases). Germline V gene sequence: CDR1 SQVTM, CDR2 ANQGSEA. V lost 5 bases and J 5 bases, leaving 16 bases between the germline ends. There are 13 residues in the CDR3. The DNA for the CDR3 is TGCAGCGTTCGCGGACTCCAGGCCCACGAGCAGTACTTC. The encoded protein is CSVRGLQAHEQYF.

The chain uses TRBV30 and TRBJ1-6; D unresolved. Germline V gives CDR1 GTSNPN, CDR2 SVGIG (reference sequence). V was shortened by 2 bases and J by 9 bases, with 11 bases between the two germline ends. The CDR3 extends over 13 amino acids. The CDR3 reads CAWSSGNPSPLHF. CDR3 coding DNA: TGTGCCTGGAGTTCGGGGAACCCTTCACCCCTCCACTTT.

Concerning this clone: A read error may account for a junction end that differs from germline. This chain links TRBV28 with TRBJ2-3, with 10 bases lining up with TRBD2. CDR1 and CDR2 (germline): MDHEN, SYDVKM. The CDR3 runs 13 residues. The CDR3 DNA follows: TGTGCCAGCAGTCCCCCCGGGCTTAGCGGGGGGCTTTTT. It encodes CASSPPGLSGGLF.

CDR3 in DNA: TGTGCCAGCAGTGGAGAGGGAGGAAGGTGGGGCTACACCTTC. Its protein is CASSGEGGRWGYTF. This sequence joins TRBV2 and TRBJ1-2, with D unclear. This CDR3 spans 14 amino acids. Germline V gene lookup returns CDR1 SNHLY and CDR2 FYNNEI. The ends were cut back, 4 bases at V and 8 bases at J, with 17 bases in the middle.

The chain has TRBV3-1 (or the pseudogene TRBV3-2) and TRBJ1-6; 8 bases line up with TRBD1. V gave up 6 bases and J gave up 7 bases; unmatched junction bases: 5. This CDR3 spans 14 amino acids. Per germline, CDR1 LGHDT and CDR2 YNNKEL (reference sequence). The CDR3 loop reads CASSLQGGNSPLHF. The CDR3 DNA is TGTGCCAGCAGTCTACAGGGGGGCAATTCACCCCTCCACTTT.

This clone has more than one count but fewer than ten. This sequence joins TRBV2 and TRBJ1-2; 7 bases match TRBD1. This CDR3 region has 14 residues. Per the germline V gene, CDR1 is SNHLY and CDR2 is FYNNEI. Unmatched junction bases numbered 6, after V lost 5 bases and J lost 3 bases. The chain's CDR3 is CASSRQGGDYGYTF. In nucleotides, the CDR3 is TGTGCCAGCAGTAGACAGGGTGGGGACTATGGCTACACCTTC.

J is TRBJ2-6 and V is TRBV2; maybe TRBD2 (5 bases). V was trimmed by 6 bases and J by 2 bases, leaving 14 bases between them. The CDR3 covers 16 residues. Germline V gene lookup returns CDR1 SNHLY and CDR2 FYNNEI. CDR3 bases: TGTGCCAGCAGGGGAGCCAGTTGGCCTGGGGCCAACGTCCTGACTTTC. This gives the protein CASRGASWPGANVLTF.

This clone has only a few counts. The sample has other DNA sequences that encode this CDR3 too. The chain carries TRBV7-9 and TRBJ1-2; D not certain. The CDR3 loop spans 14 amino acids. Deletions cut 2 bases from V and 0 bases from J, with 7 bases between. Germline V lookup: CDR1 SEHNR, CDR2 FQNEAQ (reference sequence). Here the CDR3 reads CASSLTGANYGYTF. In nucleotides, the CDR3 is TGTGCCAGCAGCTTAACGGGAGCTAACTATGGCTACACCTTC. Using reference TRBV7-9 and TRBJ1-2 for the parts outside the CDR3, the full variable domain is DTGVSQNPRHKITKRGQNVTFRCDPISEHNRLYWYRQTLGQGPEFLTYFQNEAQLEKSRLLSDRFSAERPKGSFSTLEIQRTEQGDSAMYLCASSLTGANYGYTFGSGTRLTVV.

The genes are TRBV19 and TRBJ2-2, with 8 bases identical to TRBD2. The germline gives CDR1 LNHDA, CDR2 SQIVND (reference sequence). V was pared by 3 bases and J by 4 bases, with 10 bases of the junction left unmatched. The CDR3 is 17 residues long. CDR3 sequence (DNA): TGTGCCAGTAGTATGAGGTCTAGCGCGGGGGGCACCGGGGAGCTGTTTTTT. It is translated as CASSMRSSAGGTGELFF. Based on the CDR3 plus reference TRBV19 and TRBJ2-2, the full variable domain is DGGITQSPKYLFRKEGQNVTLSCEQNLNHDAMYWYRQDPGQGLRLIYYSQIVNDFQKGDIAEGYSVSREKKESFPLTVTSAQKNPTAFYLCASSMRSSAGGTGELFFGEGSRLTVL.

The V call is TRBV27, the J call TRBJ2-5; 10 nucleotides align to TRBD2. This CDR3 is 16 amino acids long. The trim removed 1 base at V and 2 bases at J, leaving 4 bases unmatched. CDR1 and CDR2 from the germline V gene are MNHEY and SMNVEV (reference sequence). For the CDR3, the DNA is TGTGCCAGCAGTTTATTAGGTAGCGGGGGGCAAGAGACCCAGTACTTC. Translating it yields CASSLLGSGGQETQYF.

The rearrangement links TRBV6-4 to TRBJ2-1, with 14 bases fitting TRBD2. J lost 1 base, V lost 2 bases, and 4 bases had no gene match. This CDR3 contains 18 residues. The germline gives CDR1 MRHNA, CDR2 SNTAGT. CDR3: CASSDGGTSGGSYNEQFF. In nucleotides, the CDR3 is TGTGCCAGCAGTGACGGTGGGACTAGCGGGGGTTCCTACAATGAGCAGTTCTTC.

A few counts support this clone. This chain links TRBV5-1 with TRBJ1-2; 8 bases align to TRBD1. V shed 3 bases and J 2 bases; nucleotides not matched to a gene: 0. Germline V CDR1 and CDR2: SGHRS, YFSETQ. The CDR3 sequence is 13 residues long. CDR3 sequence reads: CASSWDRNYGYTF. CDR3 nucleotide sequence: TGCGCCAGCAGCTGGGACAGGAACTATGGCTACACCTTC.

The chain recombines TRBV19 with TRBJ1-5, with 10 bases matching TRBD1. There are 15 residues in the CDR3. With 8 bases clipped from V and 7 bases from J, the junction kept 11 bases outside the gene matches. Germline V lookup: CDR1 LNHDA, CDR2 SQIVND (reference sequence). The CDR3 DNA reads TGTGCCAGTTGCGGCGTCGGGACAGGGGAACAGCCCCAGCATTTT. Translating gives CASCGVGTGEQPQHF.

The chain carries TRBV7-6 and TRBJ1-1; D is uncertain. Germline CDR1 and CDR2: SGHVS and FNYEAQ. CDR3 length: 13 amino acids. V lost 4 bases and J lost 0, with 6 bases in between. The CDR3 region is CASSSGVNTEAFF. The CDR3 DNA follows: TGTGCCAGCAGCTCCGGGGTGAACACTGAAGCTTTCTTT.

The chain couples TRBV5-1 to TRBJ2-7, with TRBD1 identical over 8 bases. Unmatched junction bases numbered 9, after V lost 2 bases and J lost 2 bases. Germline V gives CDR1 SGHRS, CDR2 YFSETQ. The CDR3 has 16 residues. The CDR3 protein is CASSFLGQGPTYEQYF. The CDR3 DNA reads TGCGCCAGCAGCTTCCTCGGACAGGGCCCAACCTACGAGCAGTACTTC.

The chain combines TRBV10-3 with TRBJ1-6; D gene uncertain. Trimming shortened V by 4 bases and J by 9 bases, and 19 bases separated the two germline ends. The CDR3 extends over 16 amino acids. Germline CDR1 reads ENHRY; CDR2 reads SYGVKD. The CDR3 region has the DNA TGTGCCATCAGTGCTCAGACTGGTATTCGGGGTTCACCCCTCCACTTT. Its translation: CAISAQTGIRGSPLHF.

The J gene is TRBJ2-1, the V gene TRBV7-9; tentatively, D is TRBD1 (5 bases). Germline lookup yields CDR1 SEHNR and CDR2 FQNEAQ (reference sequence). Trimming removed 1 base at V and 7 bases at J, with 11 bases between. The CDR3 is 14 amino acids. For the CDR3, the DNA is TGTGCCAGCAGCTTAGGGGCAGGGTGGAATGAGCAGTTCTTC. Amino acid sequence: CASSLGAGWNEQFF. Full variable domain (remainder filled in from reference TRBV7-9 and TRBJ2-1): DTGVSQNPRHKITKRGQNVTFRCDPISEHNRLYWYRQTLGQGPEFLTYFQNEAQLEKSRLLSDRFSAERPKGSFSTLEIQRTEQGDSAMYLCASSLGAGWNEQFFGPGTRLTVL.